Each of the 13 T cell receptor beta chains below was sequenced from the same sample in a study of technical replicates of blood from several donors. Generated by immunoSEQ multiplex PCR, the TCRdb table keeps only in-frame clones and is missing some. Here the sample spans 85,000 to 100,000 clones, over 85% being singletons. The sequenced sample consisted of T cells isolated from PBMCs. These receptors were taken from a human donor in good health.

The CDR3 nucleotides are TGTGCCAGCAGCTTGGTACCAGGGGGAGAGACCCAGTACTTC. Translation: CASSLVPGGETQYF. The chain uses TRBV5-4 and TRBJ2-5; 7 nucleotides align to TRBD1. After removal of 0 bases from V and 4 bases from J, the junction contained 3 bases not matched to a gene. Per germline, CDR1 SGHNT and CDR2 YYREEE (reference sequence). This CDR3 comprises 14 residues.

This clone came up once. The chain has TRBV5-6 and TRBJ1-1; D is uncertain. Germline-derived CDR1 and CDR2 are SGHDT and YYEEEE. The V end was cut by 4 bases, the J end by 4 bases, with 5 bases between. This CDR3 is 11 amino acids long. CDR3 DNA: TGTGCCAGCAGCGAGAGCACTGAAGCTTTCTTT. Translation: CASSESTEAFF.

This chain connects TRBV5-8 to TRBJ2-5, with 10 bases fitting TRBD1. This CDR3 has 15 residues. J gave up 4 bases and V 0 bases, and 3 bases lay outside the gene matches. Germline CDR1 is SGHTS and CDR2 is YDEGEE. DNA of the CDR3: TGTGCCAGCAGCTTGGCTGGACAGGGGGTAGAGACCCAGTACTTC. This gives the protein CASSLAGQGVETQYF.

The chain carries TRBV5-1 and TRBJ2-5; D might be TRBD2 (6 bases). Deletions cut 3 bases from V and 4 bases from J, with 22 bases between. Germline V CDR1 and CDR2: SGHRS, YFSETQ. CDR3 length equals 17 residues. Here the CDR3 reads CASSWGTGLKGIETQYF. The CDR3 region has the DNA TGCGCCAGCAGCTGGGGAACGGGACTCAAGGGGATAGAGACCCAGTACTTC.

This clone was seen a single time. This chain connects TRBV15 to TRBJ2-2; a possible D gene is TRBD2 (6 bases). Germline-derived CDR1 and CDR2 are LNHNV and YYDKDF (reference sequence). Trimming shortened V by 9 bases and J by 2 bases, and 13 bases separated the two germline ends. The CDR3 runs 14 residues. CDR3 DNA: TGTGCCACTATGCGGGACTTCAACACCGGGGAGCTGTTTTTT. This translates into CATMRDFNTGELFF.

This chain uses TRBV7-8 with TRBJ1-2, with 11 bases lining up with TRBD1. Germline lookup yields CDR1 SGHVS and CDR2 FQNEAQ. The CDR3 sequence is 14 residues long. Trimming cost V 5 bases and J 3 bases; bases outside gene matches: 2. The CDR3 reads CASSTGQGDYGYTF. As DNA, the CDR3 is TGTGCCAGCAGCACGGGACAGGGGGACTATGGCTACACCTTC. Full variable domain (missing parts from reference TRBV7-8 and TRBJ1-2): GAGVSQSPRYKVAKRGQDVALRCDPISGHVSLFWYQQALGQGPEFLTYFQNEAQLDKSGLPSDRFFAERPEGSVSTLKIQRTQQEDSAVYLCASSTGQGDYGYTFGSGTRLTVV.

This rearrangement joins TRBV4-1 to TRBJ2-1, with 11 bases aligning to TRBD2. This CDR3 region has 16 residues. Looked up from germline, CDR1 is MGHRA and CDR2 is YSYEKL. The V and J ends lost 2 bases and 5 bases, in that order; junction bases with no gene match: 5. The CDR3 loop reads CASSQRPGLADNEQFF. The CDR3 DNA reads TGCGCCAGCAGCCAACGGCCGGGACTAGCGGACAATGAGCAGTTCTTC.

In its sample, this clone was seen once. The chain employs TRBV7-6 and TRBJ2-1; 8 nucleotides match TRBD2. Trimming at V came to 1 base and at J to 13 bases, leaving 9 bases not matched to a gene. This CDR3 is built from 14 residues. The germline CDR1 and CDR2 sequences are SGHVS and FNYEAQ. The CDR3 protein is CASSLESSGGQQFF. The CDR3 DNA is TGTGCCAGCAGCTTAGAGTCGAGCGGGGGCCAACAGTTCTTC.

This rearrangement joins TRBV18 to TRBJ2-3; D is ambiguous. The germline CDR1 and CDR2 sequences are KGHSH and LQKENI. V lost 3 bases to trimming and J lost 2 bases, with 9 bases between them. This CDR3 region has 14 residues. The CDR3 reads CASSPDLTTDTQYF. Written as DNA, the CDR3 is TGTGCCAGCTCACCCGACTTAACCACAGATACGCAGTATTTT.

V gene TRBV19 combines with J gene TRBJ1-5; 7 bases align to TRBD1. Germline V lookup: CDR1 LNHDA, CDR2 SQIVND (reference sequence). This CDR3 is 16 amino acids long. The V and J ends lost 3 bases and 0 bases, in that order; junction bases with no gene match: 5. This CDR3 reads CASSMSTGVSNQPQHF. CDR3 bases: TGTGCCAGTAGTATGTCTACAGGGGTTAGCAATCAGCCCCAGCATTTT. Supplemented by reference TRBV19 and TRBJ1-5, the full variable domain reads DGGITQSPKYLFRKEGQNVTLSCEQNLNHDAMYWYRQDPGQGLRLIYYSQIVNDFQKGDIAEGYSVSREKKESFPLTVTSAQKNPTAFYLCASSMSTGVSNQPQHFGDGTRLSIL.

V gene TRBV11-2 combines with J gene TRBJ2-7; 8 nucleotides agree with TRBD2. V lost 0 bases, J lost 6 bases, and 7 bases stayed unmatched. Germline values: CDR1 SGHAT, CDR2 FQNNGV. The CDR3 covers 15 residues. The CDR3 protein is CASSLEVAGLLEQYF. Here the CDR3 DNA reads TGTGCCAGCAGCTTAGAAGTAGCGGGACTGCTCGAGCAGTACTTC.

The chain has TRBV18 and TRBJ1-2; 8 bases agree with TRBD1. The CDR3 loop spans 15 amino acids. In germline, CDR1 is KGHSH, CDR2 LQKENI. V dropped 2 bases and J dropped 3; count of bases not matched to a gene: 5. The CDR3 is CASSPGQGWDYGYTF. The CDR3, as DNA: TGTGCCAGCTCACCAGGACAGGGTTGGGACTATGGCTACACCTTC. Together with reference TRBV18 and TRBJ1-2, the CDR3 gives the full variable domain: NAGVMQNPRHLVRRRGQEARLRCSPMKGHSHVYWYRQLPEEGLKFMVYLQKENIIDESGMPKERFSAEFPKEGPSILRIQQVVRGDSAAYFCASSPGQGWDYGYTFGSGTRLTVV.

The chain has TRBV7-9 and TRBJ1-4; TRBD1 agrees at 9 bases. V lost 10 bases, J lost 7 bases, and 4 bases stayed unmatched. CDR1 is SEHNR and CDR2 is FQNEAQ in the germline V gene (reference sequence). The CDR3 is 12 residues long. The CDR3 DNA follows: TGTGCCATCGGACAGGGGACTGAAAAACTGTTTTTT. Its protein product is CAIGQGTEKLFF.